Sequencing of this TCR beta chain was carried out in a study of T cells after yellow fever vaccination. Study-wide results and limits: Reappearance after the booster was seen for most primary-vaccination clones, at 95% to 97% CD4 and around 88% CD8. Contaminating bulk clonotypes could be abundant in FACS-sorted repertoires.

This CDR3 comprises 19 residues. Germline CDR1 and CDR2: KGHSH and LQKENI. V trimming: 3 bases; J trimming: 0 bases; junction bases outside the gene matches: 9. The authors made TCR cDNA by 5'RACE template switching, adding a universal primer site and UMIs. MiXCR, run by TCRdb on the 5' RACE reads, gives a single entry per CDR3 protein. The data contain around 330,000 distinct CDR3 sequences, around 4% of them singletons. This clonotype was found many times. What it recognizes is unknown. The receptor's source is a man between 18 and 29 years old who received the YFV17D yellow fever vaccine. Material: PBMCs, obtained on the day of the yellow fever booster vaccination. The V call is TRBV18, the J call TRBJ1-3; TRBD1 agrees at 12 bases. CDR3 sequence (DNA): TGTGCCAGCTCACCGGTCGGGACAGGGGGCCCGAGCTCTGGAAACACCATATATTTT. Translation: CASSPVGTGGPSSGNTIYF. Using reference TRBV18 and TRBJ1-3 for the parts outside the CDR3, the full variable domain is NAGVMQNPRHLVRRRGQEARLRCSPMKGHSHVYWYRQLPEEGLKFMVYLQKENIIDESGMPKERFSAEFPKEGPSILRIQQVVRGDSAAYFCASSPVGTGGPSSGNTIYFGEGSWLTVV.